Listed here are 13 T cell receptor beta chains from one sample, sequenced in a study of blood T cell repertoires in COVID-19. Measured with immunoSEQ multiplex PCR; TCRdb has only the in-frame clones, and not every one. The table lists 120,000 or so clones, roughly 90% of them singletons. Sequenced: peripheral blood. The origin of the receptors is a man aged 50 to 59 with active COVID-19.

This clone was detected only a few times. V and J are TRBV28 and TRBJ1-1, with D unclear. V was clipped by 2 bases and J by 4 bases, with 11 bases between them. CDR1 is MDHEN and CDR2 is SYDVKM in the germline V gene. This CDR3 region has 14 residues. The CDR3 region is CASSLARFVTEAFF. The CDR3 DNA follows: TGTGCCAGCAGTTTAGCTAGGTTTGTCACTGAAGCTTTCTTT. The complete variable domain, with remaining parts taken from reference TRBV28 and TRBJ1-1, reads DVKVTQSSRYLVKRTGEKVFLECVQDMDHENMFWYRQDPGLGLRLIYFSYDVKMKEKGDIPEGYSVSREKKERFSLILESASTNQTSMYLCASSLARFVTEAFFGQGTRLTVV.

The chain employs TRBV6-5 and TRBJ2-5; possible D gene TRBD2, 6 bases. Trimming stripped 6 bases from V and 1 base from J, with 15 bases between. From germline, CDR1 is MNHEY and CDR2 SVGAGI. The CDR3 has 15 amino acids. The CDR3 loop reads CASSRKAGFQETQYF. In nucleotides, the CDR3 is TGTGCCAGCAGCCGTAAGGCGGGGTTCCAAGAGACCCAGTACTTC.

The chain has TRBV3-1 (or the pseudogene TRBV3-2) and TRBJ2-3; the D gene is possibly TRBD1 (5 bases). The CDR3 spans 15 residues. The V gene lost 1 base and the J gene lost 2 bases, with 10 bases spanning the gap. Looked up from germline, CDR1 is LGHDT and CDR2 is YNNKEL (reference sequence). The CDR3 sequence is CASSQAYGATDTQYF. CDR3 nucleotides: TGTGCCAGCAGCCAAGCGTATGGGGCCACAGATACGCAGTATTTT.

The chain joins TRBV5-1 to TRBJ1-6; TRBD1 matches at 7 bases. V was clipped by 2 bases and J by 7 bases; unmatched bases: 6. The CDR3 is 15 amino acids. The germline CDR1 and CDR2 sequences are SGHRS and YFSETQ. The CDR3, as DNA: TGCGCCAGCAGCTTACTAGAGGGGGCGAATTCACCCCTCCACTTT. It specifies CASSLLEGANSPLHF.

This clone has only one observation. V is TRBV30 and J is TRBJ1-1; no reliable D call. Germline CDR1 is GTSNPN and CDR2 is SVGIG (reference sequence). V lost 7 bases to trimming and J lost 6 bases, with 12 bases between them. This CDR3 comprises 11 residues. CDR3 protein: CAYRDSSEAFF. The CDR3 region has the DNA TGTGCCTACCGGGATTCGTCTGAAGCTTTCTTT.

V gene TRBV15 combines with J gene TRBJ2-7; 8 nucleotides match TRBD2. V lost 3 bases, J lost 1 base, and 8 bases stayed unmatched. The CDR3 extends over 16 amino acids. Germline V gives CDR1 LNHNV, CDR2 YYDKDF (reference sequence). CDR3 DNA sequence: TGTGCCACCAGCAGGGACCAGCGGGAGCGGTCCTACGAGCAGTACGTC. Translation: CATSRDQRERSYEQYV.

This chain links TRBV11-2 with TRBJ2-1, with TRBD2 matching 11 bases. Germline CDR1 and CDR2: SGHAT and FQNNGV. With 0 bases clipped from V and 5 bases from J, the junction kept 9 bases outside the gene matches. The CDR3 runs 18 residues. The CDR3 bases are TGTGCCAGCAGCTTAGAATGGGGGACTAGCGGCCTACACAATGAGCAGTTCTTC. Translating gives CASSLEWGTSGLHNEQFF. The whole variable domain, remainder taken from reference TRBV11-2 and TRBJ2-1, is EAGVAQSPRYKIIEKRQSVAFWCNPISGHATLYWYQQILGQGPKLLIQFQNNGVVDDSQLPKDRFSAERLKGVDSTLKIQPAKLEDSAVYLCASSLEWGTSGLHNEQFFGPGTRLTVL.

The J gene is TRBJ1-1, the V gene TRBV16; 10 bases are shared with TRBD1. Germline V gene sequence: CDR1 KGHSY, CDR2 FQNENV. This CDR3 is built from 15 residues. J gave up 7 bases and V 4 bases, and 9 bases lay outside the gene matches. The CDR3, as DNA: TGTGCCAGCAGCCCCTGGGACAGGGGACGTAATGAAGCTTTCTTT. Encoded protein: CASSPWDRGRNEAFF.

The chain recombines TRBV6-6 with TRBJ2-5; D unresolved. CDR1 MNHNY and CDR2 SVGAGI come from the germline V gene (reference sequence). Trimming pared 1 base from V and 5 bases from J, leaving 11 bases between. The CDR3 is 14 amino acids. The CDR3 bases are TGTGCCAGCAGTTACTTGAGCGATCGGGAGACCCAGTACTTC. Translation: CASSYLSDRETQYF.

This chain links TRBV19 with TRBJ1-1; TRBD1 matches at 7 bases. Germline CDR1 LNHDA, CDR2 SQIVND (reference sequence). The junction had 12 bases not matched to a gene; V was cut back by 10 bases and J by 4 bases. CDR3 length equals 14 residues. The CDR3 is CATSGRGPTTEAFF. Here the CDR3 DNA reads TGTGCCACCTCCGGAAGGGGGCCGACCACTGAAGCTTTCTTT. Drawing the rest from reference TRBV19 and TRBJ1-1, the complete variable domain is DGGITQSPKYLFRKEGQNVTLSCEQNLNHDAMYWYRQDPGQGLRLIYYSQIVNDFQKGDIAEGYSVSREKKESFPLTVTSAQKNPTAFYLCATSGRGPTTEAFFGQGTRLTVV.

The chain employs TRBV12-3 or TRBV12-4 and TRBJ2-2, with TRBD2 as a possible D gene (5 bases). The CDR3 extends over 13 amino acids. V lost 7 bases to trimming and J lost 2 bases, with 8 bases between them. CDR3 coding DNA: TGTGCCAGCATGCGGACTAACACCGGGGAGCTGTTTTTT. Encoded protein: CASMRTNTGELFF.

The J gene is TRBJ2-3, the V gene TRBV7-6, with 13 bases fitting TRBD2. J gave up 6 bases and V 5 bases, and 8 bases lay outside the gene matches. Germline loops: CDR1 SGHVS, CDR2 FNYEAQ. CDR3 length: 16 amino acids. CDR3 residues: CASSPGATSGRDTQYF. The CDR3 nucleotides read TGTGCCAGCAGCCCAGGGGCGACTAGCGGGAGGGATACGCAGTATTTT.

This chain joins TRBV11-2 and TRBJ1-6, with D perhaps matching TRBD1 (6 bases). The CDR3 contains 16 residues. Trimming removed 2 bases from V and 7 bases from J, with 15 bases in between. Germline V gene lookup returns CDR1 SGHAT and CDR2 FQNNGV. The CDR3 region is CASSLTGGRGNSPLHF. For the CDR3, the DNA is TGTGCCAGCAGCTTAACGGGGGGCCGTGGAAATTCACCCCTCCACTTT.